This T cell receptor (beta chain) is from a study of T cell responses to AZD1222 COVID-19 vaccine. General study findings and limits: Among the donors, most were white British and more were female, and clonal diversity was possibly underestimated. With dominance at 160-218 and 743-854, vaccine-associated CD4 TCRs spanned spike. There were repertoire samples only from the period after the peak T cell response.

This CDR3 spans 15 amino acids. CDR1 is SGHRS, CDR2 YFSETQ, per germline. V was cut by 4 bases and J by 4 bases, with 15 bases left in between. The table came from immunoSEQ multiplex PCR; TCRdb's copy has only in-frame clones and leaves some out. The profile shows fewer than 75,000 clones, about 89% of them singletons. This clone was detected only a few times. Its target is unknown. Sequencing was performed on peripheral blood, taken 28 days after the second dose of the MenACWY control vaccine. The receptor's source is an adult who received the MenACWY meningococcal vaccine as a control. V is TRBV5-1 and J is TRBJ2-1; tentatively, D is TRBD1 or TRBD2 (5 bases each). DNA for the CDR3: TGCGCCAGCAGCCCTTCCGGGACCGCGTACAATGAGCAGTTCTTC. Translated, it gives CASSPSGTAYNEQFF.